The rows below give T cell receptor beta chains drawn from one sample of a study of T-cell reconstitution after alpha-beta-depleted transplantation in children. TCRdb called the PCR reads again in MiXCR, with one record for every CDR3 protein. The sample consists of about 610,000 distinct CDR3 sequences, more than 9% of them appearing once. The sample was PBMCs from the stem cell graft donor, taken from the stem cell graft. Receptor source: a human donor who donated a stem cell graft to a child with acute myeloid leukemia. CDR3s include the opening cysteine and the closing phenylalanine or tryptophan. The D gene is left open where the match is weak. Not all rows give a size; the values are once, few, many and, for expanded clones, a class.

CDR3	DNA	size	V	J	D
CASSQRGAFSYEQYF	TGCGCCAGCAGCCAAAGGGGCGCCTTCTCCTACGAGCAGTACTTC	-	TRBV4-3	TRBJ2-7	-
CATSRDRGWKTQYF	TGTGCCACCAGCAGAGATCGGGGCTGGAAGACCCAGTACTTC	few	TRBV15	TRBJ2-5	-
CASSNRLSPSVSYNEQFF	TGTGCCAGCAGCAACCGCTTATCCCCTAGCGTTTCCTACAATGAGCAGTTCTTC	many	TRBV21-1	TRBJ2-1	-
CSVEVPHGRVSYNEQFF	TGCAGCGTTGAAGTCCCCCACGGGAGGGTCTCCTACAATGAGCAGTTCTTC	many	TRBV29-1	TRBJ2-1	TRBD2
CASRRLREGGYNEQFF	TGTGCCAGCAGGCGACTACGGGAGGGGGGCTACAATGAGCAGTTCTTC	-	TRBV7-3	TRBJ2-1	TRBD2
CSARSLGRQDETQYF	TGCAGTGCTCGGTCATTGGGACGGCAGGATGAGACCCAGTACTTC	many	TRBV20-1	TRBJ2-5	-
CASSSGQPPEAFF	TGTGCCAGCTCATCGGGACAGCCTCCTGAAGCTTTCTTT	few	TRBV27	TRBJ1-1	TRBD1
CASRQTGGWGETQYF	TGTGCCAGCAGGCAGACAGGGGGCTGGGGAGAGACCCAGTACTTC	-	TRBV28	TRBJ2-5	TRBD1
CSARGALTSRYYEQYF	TGCAGTGCTAGAGGGGCCCTGACTAGCCGTTACTACGAGCAGTACTTC	few	TRBV20-1	TRBJ2-7	TRBD2
CASSQAGTGLGAGELFF	TGCGCCAGTTCTCAGGCCGGGACAGGGCTTGGAGCCGGGGAGCTGTTTTTT	-	TRBV4-3	TRBJ2-2	TRBD1
CASREGIWGYQETQYF	TGTGCCAGCAGGGAAGGAATTTGGGGGTACCAAGAGACCCAGTACTTC	few	TRBV6-1	TRBJ2-5	-
CATSRATGGRGYEQYF	TGTGCCACCAGCAGAGCGACCGGAGGGAGGGGTTACGAGCAGTACTTC	many	TRBV15	TRBJ2-7	TRBD2
CATAPGVEQFF	TGTGCCACCGCTCCTGGGGTTGAGCAGTTCTTC	many	TRBV6-2/TRBV6-3	TRBJ2-1	-
CASSERSYSNQPQHF	TGTGCCAGCAGTGAAAGGTCGTATAGCAATCAGCCCCAGCATTTT	-	TRBV2	TRBJ1-5	-
CASSNLAGASLVGRLGGEQYF	TGTGCCAGCAGTAATCTAGCGGGAGCGTCGCTAGTCGGGCGTTTAGGTGGCGAGCAGTACTTC	-	TRBV27	TRBJ2-7	TRBD2
CASTLRTPDDTEAFF	TGTGCCAGCACCCTTAGGACTCCCGACGACACTGAAGCTTTCTTT	-	TRBV12-3/TRBV12-4	TRBJ1-1	-
CASSTDSQETQYF	TGCGCCAGCAGCACCGACAGCCAAGAGACCCAGTACTTC	many	TRBV5-1	TRBJ2-5	-
CASRTSGRTYEQYF	TGTGCCAGCAGAACTTCCGGGAGAACCTACGAGCAGTACTTC	-	TRBV27	TRBJ2-7	-
CASSQDWLAGGIAKNIQYF	TGTGCCAGCAGCCAAGATTGGCTAGCGGGAGGGATAGCCAAAAACATTCAGTACTTC	few	TRBV4-2	TRBJ2-4	TRBD2
CASSPLKFSGASYNEQFF	TGCGCCAGCAGCCCCTTAAAATTTAGCGGGGCCTCCTACAATGAGCAGTTCTTC	few	TRBV5-1	TRBJ2-1	TRBD2
CASSFAQGAYTGELFF	TGTGCCAGCAGTTTTGCCCAGGGGGCATACACCGGGGAGCTGTTTTTT	many	TRBV28	TRBJ2-2	TRBD1
CASSQRGKEKLFF	TGTGCCAGCAGCCAAAGGGGGAAGGAAAAACTGTTTTTT	-	TRBV3-1	TRBJ1-4	-
CATTGQVKEETQYF	TGTGCCACCACCGGACAGGTAAAGGAAGAGACCCAGTACTTC	-	TRBV15	TRBJ2-5	TRBD1
CASSSGAGPGELFF	TGTGCCAGCAGCTCCGGCGCGGGACCCGGGGAGCTGTTTTTT	few	TRBV9	TRBJ2-2	-
CASSSTGTSVSDTQYF	TGCGCCAGCAGCAGCACCGGGACTAGCGTATCAGATACGCAGTATTTT	-	TRBV5-1	TRBJ2-3	TRBD2
CASREQGLNTGELFF	TGTGCCAGCAGGGAACAGGGGTTGAACACCGGGGAGCTGTTTTTT	-	TRBV2	TRBJ2-2	TRBD1
CSARREGRGLTEAFF	TGCAGTGCTAGAAGAGAAGGCAGGGGGCTTACTGAAGCTTTCTTT	few	TRBV20-1	TRBJ1-1	TRBD1
CSARDPRPVSYNEQFF	TGCAGTGCTAGAGATCCGCGTCCAGTATCCTACAATGAGCAGTTCTTC	few	TRBV20-1	TRBJ2-1	-
CAWSWLQANTGELFF	TGTGCCTGGAGTTGGTTACAGGCTAACACCGGGGAGCTGTTTTTT	few	TRBV30	TRBJ2-2	-
CAISAQVSYNEQFF	TGTGCCATCAGTGCTCAGGTATCCTACAATGAGCAGTTCTTC	few	TRBV10-3	TRBJ2-1	-
CASRPVWDAGNTIYF	TGTGCCAGCAGACCAGTGTGGGATGCAGGAAACACCATATATTTT	-	TRBV7-9	TRBJ1-3	-
CASSATGTTNYGYTF	TGCGCCAGCAGCGCCACCGGGACAACTAACTATGGCTACACCTTC	many	TRBV5-1	TRBJ1-2	-
CASCFRMWTSGSSDTQYF	TGTGCCAGCTGTTTCCGGATGTGGACTAGCGGGAGCTCGGATACGCAGTATTTT	-	TRBV12-3/TRBV12-4	TRBJ2-3	TRBD2
CSARRPGTGGYEQYF	TGCAGTGCTAGACGTCCCGGGACAGGGGGTTACGAGCAGTACTTC	few	TRBV20-1	TRBJ2-7	TRBD1
CSGGQGTGELFF	TGCAGCGGGGGACAGGGAACCGGGGAGCTGTTTTTT	many	TRBV29-1	TRBJ2-2	TRBD1
CASGGGQRNNEQFF	TGTGCCAGTGGGGGAGGACAGCGAAACAATGAGCAGTTCTTC	many	TRBV19	TRBJ2-1	-
CASSPSVGRGTQYF	TGTGCCAGCAGCCCTTCTGTGGGGAGAGGGACCCAGTACTTC	few	TRBV7-9	TRBJ2-5	-
CASTHSQRGSGEQYF	TGTGCCAGCACCCATTCACAGAGGGGTTCGGGAGAGCAGTACTTC	-	TRBV28	TRBJ2-7	-
CASSFDRDNYGYTF	TGTGCCAGCAGTTTTGACAGGGATAACTATGGCTACACCTTC	-	TRBV27	TRBJ1-2	TRBD1
CSARDLDGPSYNEQFF	TGCAGTGCTAGAGATCTGGACGGGCCCTCCTACAATGAGCAGTTCTTC	many	TRBV20-1	TRBJ2-1	-
CASINRDSPFEAFF	TGTGCCAGCATCAACCGGGATTCACCTTTCGAAGCTTTCTTT	few	TRBV12-3/TRBV12-4	TRBJ1-1	-
CAISESGFYGYTF	TGTGCCATCAGTGAGTCGGGTTTTTATGGCTACACCTTC	-	TRBV10-3	TRBJ1-2	-
CASSLAVRDTQYF	TGTGCCAGCAGCTTAGCTGTGAGGGATACGCAGTATTTT	-	TRBV7-2	TRBJ2-3	-
CASSEFSGQYNEQFF	TGTGCCAGCAGTGAATTTTCGGGACAGTACAATGAGCAGTTCTTC	many	TRBV6-1	TRBJ2-1	TRBD1
CASSEDERQNGYTF	TGTGCCAGCAGTGAGGACGAAAGACAAAATGGCTACACCTTC	few	TRBV28	TRBJ1-2	-
CASRRNTGELFF	TGTGCCAGCAGAAGAAACACCGGGGAGCTGTTTTTT	many	TRBV27	TRBJ2-2	-
CAWTFRIRDYGYTF	TGTGCCTGGACTTTCCGTATTAGGGACTATGGCTACACCTTC	-	TRBV30	TRBJ1-2	-
CASSFSGRARADTQYF	TGTGCCAGCAGCTTTAGCGGGAGGGCCAGGGCAGATACGCAGTATTTT	-	TRBV7-2	TRBJ2-3	TRBD2